The clone carrying this T cell receptor beta chain was counted a single time. The CDR3 totals 13 residues. Trimming at V came to 4 bases and at J to 9 bases, leaving 3 bases not matched to a gene. CDR1 and CDR2 (germline): SGHVS, FQNEAQ. The sample is drawn from a study of PD-L1 blockade in urothelial cancer. Sequenced by immunoSEQ multiplex PCR; TCRdb stores in-frame clones only, minus some. This repertoire shows approximately 100,000 clones, 70% to 90% found once; its top ten account for roughly 2.3%. The chain employs TRBV7-8 and TRBJ2-4, with 10 bases matching TRBD1. The TCR comes from a man over 45 with urothelial cancer. Sample: PBMCs, taken around atezolizumab (anti-PD-L1) treatment. The CDR3 here is CASSSGQGGIQYF. CDR3 nucleotide sequence: TGTGCCAGCAGCTCCGGACAGGGGGGCATTCAGTACTTC.